These 31 T cell receptor beta chains came from one sample sequenced in a study of T cells after posttransplantation cyclophosphamide. Profiling relied on immunoSEQ multiplex PCR, and the TCRdb table lists in-frame clones only, not all of them. The sample counts 30,000 to 35,000 clones, none seen once; the ten largest own around 5%. The source material was PBMCs. Every receptor here comes from a woman aged 25 to 39 in good health and a related stem cell transplant donor.

This clone has a count of ten or more. Sequence at one end of the junction differs from germline and may be a read error. The chain recombines TRBV18 with TRBJ1-2; 7 bases line up with TRBD1. The CDR3 covers 17 residues. From germline, CDR1 is KGHSH and CDR2 LQKENI. The CDR3 spells CASSPRRRTGSNYRYTF. In DNA form, the CDR3 reads TGTGCCAGCTCACCACGCCGACGGACAGGATCGAACTATCGCTACACCTTC. Drawing the rest from reference TRBV18 and TRBJ1-2, the complete variable domain is NAGVMQNPRHLVRRRGQEARLRCSPMKGHSHVYWYRQLPEEGLKFMVYLQKENIIDESGMPKERFSAEFPKEGPSILRIQQVVRGDSAAYFCASSPRRRTGSNYRYTFGSGTRLTVV.

This rearrangement joins TRBV29-1 to TRBJ2-3; TRBD1 matches 10 bases. The CDR3 covers 13 residues. Unmatched junction bases numbered 4, after V lost 7 bases and J lost 3 bases. In germline, CDR1 is SQVTM, CDR2 ANQGSEA. As DNA, the CDR3 is TGCAGCGGGCGACAGGGGGCAACAGATACGCAGTATTTT. It is translated as CSGRQGATDTQYF.

This clone was counted only a few times. The rearrangement uses TRBV7-6 and TRBJ2-2, with a weak D call TRBD1 (6 bases). Germline CDR1 reads SGHVS; CDR2 reads FNYEAQ. Between the trimmed V and J ends, which lost 1 base and 0 bases, there was a span of 15 bases. There are 18 residues in the CDR3. CDR3 in DNA: TGTGCCAGCAGCTTAGATGGCAGGGGTCTCGCGAACACCGGGGAGCTGTTTTTT. It specifies CASSLDGRGLANTGELFF.

This clone was recorded at least ten times. The J gene is TRBJ1-1, the V gene TRBV12-3 or TRBV12-4; weak D call: TRBD1 (6 bases). The CDR3 is 15 residues long. V was trimmed by 3 bases and J by 0 bases, leaving 11 bases between them. Written as DNA, the CDR3 is TGTGCCAGCAGTTTCGACAGACAGGTGAACACTGAAGCTTTCTTT. Translation: CASSFDRQVNTEAFF.

This clone was detected ten times or more. The CDR3 DNA follows: TGTGCCAGTAGGAACCCTGGACAGGGAAGGTACGAGCAGTACTTC. It encodes CASRNPGQGRYEQYF. The V gene is TRBV19, the J gene TRBJ2-7; 8 bases line up with TRBD1. Germline V gives CDR1 LNHDA, CDR2 SQIVND (reference sequence). CDR3 length: 15 residues. The junction had 11 bases not matched to a gene; V was cut back by 6 bases and J by 4 bases.

In this sample, this clone turned up many times. The J gene is TRBJ1-4, the V gene TRBV6-5, with D possibly TRBD1 on 5 matching bases. This CDR3 has 14 residues. The V end was cut by 6 bases, the J end by 7 bases, with 15 bases between. The germline gives CDR1 MNHEY, CDR2 SVGAGI. CDR3 sequence reads: CASSRRWGGEKLFF. CDR3 coding DNA: TGTGCCAGCAGCCGCCGGTGGGGCGGTGAAAAACTGTTTTTT.

This clone has ten or more counts. V is TRBV6-6 and J is TRBJ2-1, with D possibly being TRBD1 (5 bases). V lost 6 bases and J lost 6, with 15 bases in between. This CDR3 is built from 14 residues. Germline CDR1 MNHNY, CDR2 SVGAGI (reference sequence). DNA of the CDR3: TGTGCCAGCAGAATAGGGGCCTACCGCAATGAGCAGTTCTTC. Its protein is CASRIGAYRNEQFF.

This clone was counted at least ten times. V gene TRBV5-1 combines with J gene TRBJ2-3, with TRBD2 matching 9 bases. The germline V gene has CDR1 SGHRS and CDR2 YFSETQ. CDR3 length: 16 residues. Losses at the gene ends were 4 bases for V and 0 bases for J; bases not matched to a gene: 6. The CDR3 protein is CASSERLADSTDTQYF. CDR3 DNA: TGCGCCAGCAGCGAAAGACTAGCGGATAGCACAGATACGCAGTATTTT.

Only a few counts were recorded for this clone. This rearrangement joins TRBV28 to TRBJ1-4, with TRBD1 as a possible D gene (5 bases). Per the germline V gene, CDR1 is MDHEN and CDR2 is SYDVKM. The CDR3 is made up of 15 amino acids. Trimming shortened V by 6 bases and J by 4 bases, and 15 bases separated the two germline ends. The CDR3 DNA is TGTGCCAGCAGCCCCCCGGGACTGATTAATGAAAAACTGTTTTTT. Protein sequence: CASSPPGLINEKLFF.

This clone was seen repeatedly, ten times or more. The J gene is TRBJ2-5, the V gene TRBV28; 8 nucleotides agree with TRBD2. V gave up 6 bases and J gave up 7 bases; unmatched junction bases: 10. Germline V gene lookup returns CDR1 MDHEN and CDR2 SYDVKM. The CDR3 length is 14 residues. The CDR3 nucleotides are TGTGCCAGCAGGACTACGGGGGGGGCAGGGACCCAGTACTTC. Protein product: CASRTTGGAGTQYF.

This clone was counted ten times or more. The rearrangement joins TRBV5-1 to TRBJ2-3; 10 bases are shared with TRBD2. V trimming: 0 bases; J trimming: 0 bases; junction bases outside the gene matches: 7. This CDR3 contains 18 residues. Germline V CDR1 and CDR2: SGHRS, YFSETQ. In nucleotides, the CDR3 is TGCGCCAGCAGCTTGGATGTTAGCGGGGGGTCTAGCACAGATACGCAGTATTTT. Translation: CASSLDVSGGSSTDTQYF.

This chain joins TRBV9 and TRBJ2-3, with 8 bases lining up with TRBD2. V shed 1 base and J 1 base; nucleotides not matched to a gene: 2. Per the germline V gene, CDR1 is SGDLS and CDR2 is YYNGEE. The CDR3 is made up of 15 amino acids. CDR3 region: CASSVTGGGTDTQYF. CDR3 DNA sequence: TGTGCCAGCAGCGTAACCGGGGGGGGCACAGATACGCAGTATTTT.

This clone has a count of ten or more. The rearrangement uses TRBV6-2 or TRBV6-3 and TRBJ2-6; 8 bases fit TRBD1. The V segment lost 2 bases and the J segment 4 bases; nucleotides outside the gene matches: 10. This CDR3 contains 18 residues. CDR1 and CDR2 (germline): MNHEY, SVGEGT. The DNA of the CDR3 is TGTGCCAGCAGTTACCCCCCTGGCAGGGGGCCCGGGGCCAACGTCCTGACTTTC. Amino acid sequence: CASSYPPGRGPGANVLTF.

This clone was observed at least ten times. The chain is built from TRBV2 and TRBJ2-1; 14 bases line up with TRBD2. V trimming: 6 bases; J trimming: 6 bases; junction bases outside the gene matches: 4. The germline V gene has CDR1 SNHLY and CDR2 FYNNEI. The CDR3 is made up of 15 amino acids. The CDR3 spells CASRNGLAGGNEQFF. Here the CDR3 DNA reads TGTGCCAGCAGAAATGGACTAGCGGGGGGCAATGAGCAGTTCTTC.

At least ten counts were recorded for this clone. This sequence joins TRBV4-1 and TRBJ1-2, with D unresolved. Trimming cost V 0 bases and J 7 bases, with 9 bases left between them. CDR1 and CDR2 (germline): MGHRA, YSYEKL. The CDR3 consists of 13 residues. This chain's CDR3 is CASSQDPGIGYTF. The CDR3 region has the DNA TGCGCCAGCAGCCAAGATCCAGGTATTGGCTACACCTTC.

The sample holds many counts of this clone. The genes are TRBV2 and TRBJ1-1; TRBD1 matches 7 bases. CDR3 length: 12 amino acids. The V gene's germline CDR1 is SNHLY and CDR2 FYNNEI. Germline trimming cut 6 bases from V and 7 bases from J; bases unmatched to any gene: 5. The CDR3 here is CASSATGLEAFF. For the CDR3, the DNA is TGTGCCAGCAGCGCGACAGGGCTTGAAGCTTTCTTT.

At least ten counts were recorded for this clone. This chain joins TRBV5-4 and TRBJ2-1; TRBD2 matches at 7 bases. With 4 bases clipped from V and 3 bases from J, the junction kept 7 bases outside the gene matches. CDR3 length: 15 residues. In germline, CDR1 is SGHNT, CDR2 YYREEE (reference sequence). The CDR3 region is CASSLSGAVYNEQFF. CDR3 DNA sequence: TGTGCCAGCAGCCTGAGCGGGGCGGTCTACAATGAGCAGTTCTTC.

This clone has ten or more counts. The chain is built from TRBV9 and TRBJ2-2, with 9 positions matching TRBD1. The CDR3 is 14 amino acids. Germline loops: CDR1 SGDLS, CDR2 YYNGEE. The junction had 1 base not matched to a gene; V was cut back by 5 bases and J by 2 bases. This CDR3 is CASRGQGNTGELFF. The CDR3, as DNA: TGTGCCAGCAGGGGACAGGGTAACACCGGGGAGCTGTTTTTT. The variable domain in full, with the rest retrieved from reference TRBV9 and TRBJ2-2, is DSGVTQTPKHLITATGQRVTLRCSPRSGDLSVYWYQQSLDQGLQFLIQYYNGEERAKGNILERFSAQQFPDLHSELNLSSLELGDSALYFCASRGQGNTGELFFGEGSRLTVL.

The sample holds many counts of this clone. The rearrangement uses TRBV15 and TRBJ2-7; D perhaps matches TRBD1 (6 bases). V lost 0 bases and J 2 bases, leaving 8 bases between the germline ends. CDR1 is LNHNV, CDR2 YYDKDF, per germline (reference sequence). The CDR3 has 14 residues. CDR3 residues: CATSRDPGAYEQYF. The DNA of the CDR3 is TGTGCCACCAGCAGAGATCCAGGGGCCTACGAGCAGTACTTC.

This clone appeared a few times. The chain employs TRBV18 and TRBJ2-3, with 12 bases lining up with TRBD1. The germline CDR1 and CDR2 sequences are KGHSH and LQKENI. CDR3 length equals 16 residues. V gave up 3 bases and J gave up 1 base; unmatched junction bases: 2. CDR3 in amino acids: CASSPGTGGGTDTQYF. The CDR3 DNA is TGTGCCAGCTCACCCGGGACAGGGGGCGGCACAGATACGCAGTATTTT.

This clone was detected ten times or more. The gene calls are TRBV7-9 and TRBJ2-2; 8 bases are a match to TRBD1. This CDR3 spans 16 amino acids. J was trimmed by 6 bases and V by 6 bases; bases with no gene match: 12. Looked up from germline, CDR1 is SEHNR and CDR2 is FQNEAQ (reference sequence). The CDR3 here is CASRTLLTGVPGELFF. The CDR3, as DNA: TGTGCCAGCAGAACCCTCCTGACAGGGGTTCCCGGGGAGCTGTTTTTT.

This clone occurred many times. The CDR3 loop is CASSQELGAVGGYTF. CDR3 bases: TGCGCCAGCAGCCAAGAGCTGGGGGCTGTGGGTGGCTACACCTTC. The V call is TRBV4-3, the J call TRBJ1-2; weak D call: TRBD1 (6 bases). Germline CDR1 is LGHNA and CDR2 is YSLEER. The CDR3 loop spans 15 amino acids. Trimming stripped 0 bases from V and 7 bases from J, with 15 bases between.

This clone appeared a few times. V usage is TRBV7-2 and J usage is TRBJ1-4; TRBD1 might be the D (5 bases). Trimming shortened V by 1 base and J by 10 bases, and 13 bases separated the two germline ends. The CDR3 runs to 14 residues. Germline CDR1 reads SGHTA; CDR2 reads FQGNSA. The CDR3 DNA follows: TGTGCCAGCAGCTTAGGACAGTCGTCGGGAAAACTGTTTTTT. The encoded protein is CASSLGQSSGKLFF.

The table lists this clone with many counts. Other DNA sequences in the same sample also yield this CDR3. The rearrangement links TRBV5-1 to TRBJ2-6; D ambiguous. Trimming took 0 bases from V and 1 from J, leaving 5 bases between them. Germline V gene data show CDR1 as SGHRS and CDR2 as YFSETQ. The length of the CDR3 is 15 residues. CDR3 DNA: TGCGCCAGCAGCTTGGCCGGGTCTGGGGCCAACGTCCTGACTTTC. It yields the protein CASSLAGSGANVLTF.

This clone was detected many times. The chain recombines TRBV7-6 with TRBJ2-2; possible D gene TRBD1, 7 bases. Trimming took off 2 bases at V and 4 bases at J, with 17 bases between the two ends. Germline loops: CDR1 SGHVS, CDR2 FNYEAQ. CDR3 size: 17 residues. CDR3 in DNA: TGTGCCAGCAGCTTACTTAACGGAGGGGGCTCCACCGGGGAGCTGTTTTTT. This translates into CASSLLNGGGSTGELFF.

The sample holds many counts of this clone. The chain carries TRBV4-3 and TRBJ2-3; TRBD2 is a possible D gene (5 bases). The CDR3 is made up of 13 amino acids. V lost 4 bases to trimming and J lost 6 bases, with 11 bases between them. Per germline, CDR1 LGHNA and CDR2 YSLEER. For the CDR3, the DNA is TGCGCCAGCAGCCTAACCTCGGGGGATACGCAGTATTTT. This sequence encodes CASSLTSGDTQYF.

This clone was detected ten times or more. This chain links TRBV5-1 with TRBJ1-1; no firm D call. The germline gives CDR1 SGHRS, CDR2 YFSETQ. The CDR3 sequence is 13 residues long. Deletions cut 0 bases from V and 1 base from J, with 4 bases between. The CDR3 nucleotides are TGCGCCAGCAGCTTGGGCAGGAACACTGAAGCTTTCTTT. This codes for CASSLGRNTEAFF.

This clone was counted many times. This chain links TRBV12-3 or TRBV12-4 with TRBJ1-3; no clear D gene. The CDR3 sequence is 14 residues long. V lost 7 bases and J 5 bases, leaving 15 bases between the germline ends. The CDR3 region has the DNA TGTGCCAGCATTGAAACGCCCGGTAGAAACACCATATATTTT. Amino acids: CASIETPGRNTIYF.

This clone has only a few counts. The J gene is TRBJ2-7, the V gene TRBV11-3; 9 bases align to TRBD1. This CDR3 spans 13 amino acids. V was pared by 4 bases and J by 5 bases, with 3 bases of the junction left unmatched. The germline V gene has CDR1 SGHNT and CDR2 YENEEA. For the CDR3, the DNA is TGTGCCAGCAGCTGGGGACAGGGAAACGAGCAGTACTTC. It specifies CASSWGQGNEQYF.

The sample holds many counts of this clone. The chain is built from TRBV19 and TRBJ1-1, with 9 positions matching TRBD1. The CDR3 spans 14 residues. J gave up 1 base and V 6 bases, and 3 bases lay outside the gene matches. Germline CDR1 reads LNHDA; CDR2 reads SQIVND (reference sequence). In nucleotides, the CDR3 is TGTGCCAGTAGCAGGGACAGGGAGAACACTGAAGCTTTCTTT. It specifies CASSRDRENTEAFF.

This clone was counted many times. Written as DNA, the CDR3 is TGTGCCAGCAGCTTGGTAGGGGAAAGCGGCTACACCTTC. This translates into CASSLVGESGYTF. The chain links TRBV5-6 to TRBJ1-2; a weak D match, TRBD1 (5 bases). Trimming left V 0 bases short and J 8 bases short, with 11 bases between. Per germline, CDR1 SGHDT and CDR2 YYEEEE. The CDR3 has 13 residues.